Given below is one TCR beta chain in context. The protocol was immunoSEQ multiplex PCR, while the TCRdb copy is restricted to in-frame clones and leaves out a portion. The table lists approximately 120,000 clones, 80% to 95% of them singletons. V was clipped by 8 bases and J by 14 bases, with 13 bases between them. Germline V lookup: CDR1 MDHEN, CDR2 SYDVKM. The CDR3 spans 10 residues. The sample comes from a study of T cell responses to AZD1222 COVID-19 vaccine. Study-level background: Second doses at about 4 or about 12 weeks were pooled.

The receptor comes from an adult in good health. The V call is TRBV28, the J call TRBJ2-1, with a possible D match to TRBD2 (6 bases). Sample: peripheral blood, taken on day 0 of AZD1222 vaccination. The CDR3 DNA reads TGTGCCAGCGCGAAGAGGGAGGAGTTCTTC. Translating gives CASAKREEFF.